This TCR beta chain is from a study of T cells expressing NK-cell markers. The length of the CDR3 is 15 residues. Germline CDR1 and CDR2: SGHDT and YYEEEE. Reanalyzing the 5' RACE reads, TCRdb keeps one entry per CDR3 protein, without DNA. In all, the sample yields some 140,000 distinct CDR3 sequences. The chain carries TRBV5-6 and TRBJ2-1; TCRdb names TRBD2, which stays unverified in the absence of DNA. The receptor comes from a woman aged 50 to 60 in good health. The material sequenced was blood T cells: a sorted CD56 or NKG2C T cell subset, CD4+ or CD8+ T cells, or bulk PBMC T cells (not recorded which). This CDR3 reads CASIPTSGSYNEQFF.